This TCR beta chain was recorded in a study of cytomegalovirus exposure and HLA in healthy donors. PCR was performed using 60 Vbeta and 13 Jbeta primers. TCRdb's copy holds only in-frame clones and misses some; the assay was immunoSEQ multiplex PCR. The profile shows over 150,000 clones, about four fifths of them singletons. Findings of the study overall: Analysis was performed later, and it showed HLA-associated TCR beta chains to be more clonally expanded than equally common others. For most subjects, TCR beta sequences were reported to predict HLA-A and HLA-B alleles with accuracy. The authors later linked a missense DCLRE1C variant to TCR beta V- and J-gene trimming. The presence/absence work took it that sequencing depth was about the same across donors.

Notes on this clone: What it binds is unknown.

CDR3 size: 16 residues. Germline V CDR1 and CDR2: SGHVS, FNYEAQ. V trimming: 6 bases; J trimming: 2 bases; junction bases outside the gene matches: 9. Sequencing was done on a sample of PBMCs. The clonotype was recovered from a man aged 18 to 35 in good health and CMV-seronegative. V and J are TRBV7-6 and TRBJ2-7, with 11 positions matching TRBD1. As DNA, the CDR3 is TGTGCCAGCAGTCCCGTTGGGGGACAGGGGGCCTACGAGCAGTACTTC. It translates to CASSPVGGQGAYEQYF.